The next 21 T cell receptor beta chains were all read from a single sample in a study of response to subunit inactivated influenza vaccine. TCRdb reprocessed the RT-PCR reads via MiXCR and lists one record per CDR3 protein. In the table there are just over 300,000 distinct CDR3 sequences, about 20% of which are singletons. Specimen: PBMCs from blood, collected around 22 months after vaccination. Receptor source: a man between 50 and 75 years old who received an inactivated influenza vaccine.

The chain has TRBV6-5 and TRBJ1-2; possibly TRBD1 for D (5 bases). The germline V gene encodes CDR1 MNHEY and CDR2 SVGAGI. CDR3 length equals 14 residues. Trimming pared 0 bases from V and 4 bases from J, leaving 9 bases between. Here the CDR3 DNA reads TGTGCCAGCAGTTACTCTCACGGGACCTATGGCTACACCTTC. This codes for CASSYSHGTYGYTF.

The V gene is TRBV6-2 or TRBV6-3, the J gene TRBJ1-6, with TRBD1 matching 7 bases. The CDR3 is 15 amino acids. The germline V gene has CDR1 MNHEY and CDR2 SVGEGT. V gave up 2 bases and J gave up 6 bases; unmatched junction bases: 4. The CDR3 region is CASSYPGQTNSPLHF. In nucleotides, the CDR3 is TGTGCCAGCAGTTACCCGGGACAGACTAATTCACCCCTCCACTTT.

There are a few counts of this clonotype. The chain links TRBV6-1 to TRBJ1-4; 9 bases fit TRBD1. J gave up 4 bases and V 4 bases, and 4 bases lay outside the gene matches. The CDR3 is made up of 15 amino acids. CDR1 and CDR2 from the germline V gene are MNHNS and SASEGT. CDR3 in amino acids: CASSAGTGSNEKLFF. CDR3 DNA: TGTGCCAGCAGTGCCGGGACAGGGAGTAATGAAAAACTGTTTTTT.

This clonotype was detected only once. The CDR3: CASSTGQRYEQYF. The CDR3 bases are TGTGCCAGCAGTACGGGACAGAGATACGAGCAGTACTTC. The rearrangement links TRBV2 to TRBJ2-7; 7 bases agree with TRBD1. The V and J ends lost 5 bases and 4 bases, in that order; junction bases with no gene match: 5. The CDR3 loop spans 13 amino acids. CDR1 and CDR2 from the germline V gene are SNHLY and FYNNEI.

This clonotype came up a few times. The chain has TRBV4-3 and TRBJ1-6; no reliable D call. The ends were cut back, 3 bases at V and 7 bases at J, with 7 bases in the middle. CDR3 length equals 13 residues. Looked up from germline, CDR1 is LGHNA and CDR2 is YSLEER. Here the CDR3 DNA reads TGCGCCAGCAGCCAGATAAGAAATTCACCCCTCCACTTT. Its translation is CASSQIRNSPLHF.

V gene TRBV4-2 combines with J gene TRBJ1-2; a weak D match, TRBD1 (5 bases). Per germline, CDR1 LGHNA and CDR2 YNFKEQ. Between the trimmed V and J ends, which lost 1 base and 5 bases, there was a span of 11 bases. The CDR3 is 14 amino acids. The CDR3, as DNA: TGTGCCAGCAGCCAAGGGTCAGGGCAATATGGCTACACCTTC. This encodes CASSQGSGQYGYTF.

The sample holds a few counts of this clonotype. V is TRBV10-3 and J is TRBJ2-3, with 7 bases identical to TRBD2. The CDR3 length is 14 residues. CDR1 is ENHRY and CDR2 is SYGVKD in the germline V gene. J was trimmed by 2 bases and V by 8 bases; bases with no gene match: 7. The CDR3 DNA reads TGTGCCATCCGGGGAGGGACGTACACAGATACGCAGTATTTT. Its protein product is CAIRGGTYTDTQYF.

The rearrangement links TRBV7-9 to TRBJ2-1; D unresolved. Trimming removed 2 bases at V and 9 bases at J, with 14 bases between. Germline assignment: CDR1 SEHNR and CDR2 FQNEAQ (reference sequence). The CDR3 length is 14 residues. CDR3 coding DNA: TGTGCCAGCAGCTTAAGCGCTGGGATCGGTGAGCAGTTCTTC. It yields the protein CASSLSAGIGEQFF.

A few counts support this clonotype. The CDR3 DNA follows: TGTGCCAGCACCCAAACCAGGGGATTCCAAGAGACCCAGTACTTC. It translates to CASTQTRGFQETQYF. The chain links TRBV6-1 to TRBJ2-5; TRBD1 might be the D (6 bases). The CDR3 sequence is 15 residues long. The germline V gene encodes CDR1 MNHNS and CDR2 SASEGT. The ends were cut back, 7 bases at V and 1 base at J, with 16 bases in the middle.

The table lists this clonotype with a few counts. CDR3 nucleotides: TGTGCCAGTAGTAAGCGGGACCAAGAGACCCAGTACTTC. Encoded protein: CASSKRDQETQYF. This chain links TRBV19 with TRBJ2-5; D is possibly TRBD2 (6 bases). V lost 4 bases and J lost 0, with 6 bases in between. The CDR3 loop spans 13 amino acids. The germline V gene encodes CDR1 LNHDA and CDR2 SQIVND (reference sequence).

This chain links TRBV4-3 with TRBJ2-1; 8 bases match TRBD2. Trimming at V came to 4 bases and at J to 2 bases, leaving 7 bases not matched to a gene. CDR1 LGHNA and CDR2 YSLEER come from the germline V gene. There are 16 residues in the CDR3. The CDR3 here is CASSLAGGGTYNEQFF. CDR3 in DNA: TGCGCCAGCAGCCTTGCCGGGGGGGGAACCTACAATGAGCAGTTCTTC.

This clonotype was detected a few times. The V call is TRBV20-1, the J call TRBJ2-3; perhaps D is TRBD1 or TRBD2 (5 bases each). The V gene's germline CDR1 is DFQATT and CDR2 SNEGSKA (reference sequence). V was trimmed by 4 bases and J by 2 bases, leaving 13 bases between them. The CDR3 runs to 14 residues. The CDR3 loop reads CSATRDGPTDTQYF. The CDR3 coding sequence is TGCAGTGCTACCCGGGACGGTCCCACAGATACGCAGTATTTT.

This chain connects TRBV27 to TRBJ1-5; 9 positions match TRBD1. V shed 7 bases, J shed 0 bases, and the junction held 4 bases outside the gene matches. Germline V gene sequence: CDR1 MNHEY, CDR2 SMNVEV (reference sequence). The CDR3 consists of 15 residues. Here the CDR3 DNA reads TGTGCCAGCACCCCGACAGGGGGTAGCAATCAGCCCCAGCATTTT. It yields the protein CASTPTGGSNQPQHF.

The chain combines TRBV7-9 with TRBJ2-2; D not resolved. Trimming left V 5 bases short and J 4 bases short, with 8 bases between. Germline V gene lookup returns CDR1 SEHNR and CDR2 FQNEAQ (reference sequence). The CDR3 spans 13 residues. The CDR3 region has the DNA TGTGCCAGCAGCGGCCCAGGCACCGGGGAGCTGTTTTTT. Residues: CASSGPGTGELFF.

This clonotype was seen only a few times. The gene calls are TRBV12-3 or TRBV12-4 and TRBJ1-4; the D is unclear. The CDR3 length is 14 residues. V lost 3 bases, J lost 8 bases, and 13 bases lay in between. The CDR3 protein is CASSFVVGREKLFF. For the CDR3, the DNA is TGTGCCAGCAGTTTCGTGGTGGGCCGGGAAAAACTGTTTTTT.

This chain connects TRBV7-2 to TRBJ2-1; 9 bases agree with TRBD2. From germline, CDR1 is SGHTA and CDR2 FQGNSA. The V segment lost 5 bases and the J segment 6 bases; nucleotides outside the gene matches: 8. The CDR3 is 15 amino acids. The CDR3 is CASSIVAGVGNEQFF. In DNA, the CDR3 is TGTGCCAGCAGCATCGTAGCGGGAGTGGGCAATGAGCAGTTCTTC. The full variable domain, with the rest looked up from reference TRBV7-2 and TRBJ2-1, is GAGVSQSPSNKVTEKGKDVELRCDPISGHTALYWYRQSLGQGLEFLIYFQGNSAPDKSGLPSDRFSAERTGGSVSTLTIQRTQQEDSAVYLCASSIVAGVGNEQFFGPGTRLTVL.

CDR3 sequence reads: CASSPRTARNTEAFF. In nucleotides, the CDR3 is TGTGCCAGCAGCCCCAGGACAGCCAGGAACACTGAAGCTTTCTTT. The rearrangement joins TRBV12-3 or TRBV12-4 to TRBJ1-1, with D tentatively TRBD1 (6 bases). The length of the CDR3 is 15 residues. Trimming cost V 6 bases and J 1 base, with 15 bases left between them.

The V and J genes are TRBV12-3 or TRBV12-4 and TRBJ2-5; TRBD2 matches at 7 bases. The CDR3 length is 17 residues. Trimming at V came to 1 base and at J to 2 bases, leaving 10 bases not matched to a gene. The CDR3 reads CASSLGWGGRRQETQYF. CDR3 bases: TGTGCCAGCAGTTTAGGGTGGGGGGGGAGAAGACAAGAGACCCAGTACTTC.

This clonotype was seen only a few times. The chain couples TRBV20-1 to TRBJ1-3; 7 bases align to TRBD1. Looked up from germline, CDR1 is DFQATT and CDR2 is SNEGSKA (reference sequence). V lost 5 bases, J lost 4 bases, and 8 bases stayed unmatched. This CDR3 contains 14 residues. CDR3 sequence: CSADRQGSGNTIYF. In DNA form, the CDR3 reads TGCAGTGCTGACCGACAGGGATCCGGAAACACCATATATTTT.

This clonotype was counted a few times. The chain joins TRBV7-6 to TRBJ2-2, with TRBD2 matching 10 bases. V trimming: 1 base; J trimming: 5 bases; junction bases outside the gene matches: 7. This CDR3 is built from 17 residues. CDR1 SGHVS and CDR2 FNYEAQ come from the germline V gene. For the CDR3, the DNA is TGTGCCAGCAGCTTAGAGAGCGGGGGGGCTCGGACCGGGGAGCTGTTTTTT. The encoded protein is CASSLESGGARTGELFF. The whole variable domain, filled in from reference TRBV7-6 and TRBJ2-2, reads GAGVSQSPRYKVTKRGQDVALRCDPISGHVSLYWYRQALGQGPEFLTYFNYEAQQDKSGLPNDRFSAERPEGSISTLTIQRTEQRDSAMYRCASSLESGGARTGELFFGEGSRLTVL.

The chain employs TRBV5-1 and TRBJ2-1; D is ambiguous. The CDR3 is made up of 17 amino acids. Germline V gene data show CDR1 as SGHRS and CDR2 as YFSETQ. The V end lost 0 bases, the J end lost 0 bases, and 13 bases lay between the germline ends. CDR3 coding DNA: TGCGCCAGCAGCTTGGTTCCGGGCGAAAGCTCCTACAATGAGCAGTTCTTC. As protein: CASSLVPGESSYNEQFF.